This T cell receptor (beta chain) was observed in a study of post-analysis software for immune sequencing data. Study in general: Included among the disease courses, which were recorded for the cohort, were relapsing-remitting, secondary progressive and progressive-relapsing multiple sclerosis. Study conclusions and caveats: For normalized Chao1 diversity, multiple sclerosis patients scored significantly lower than controls did. The five TRBV segments detected at higher frequency in patients than in controls included TRBV5-6, TRBV5-1 and TRBV20-1.

Tagging with unique molecular identifiers was a feature of the TCR beta cDNA libraries. TCRdb re-called the PCR reads through MiXCR, storing one row per CDR3 protein. In the table there are approximately 770,000 distinct CDR3 sequences, approximately 44% of which are singletons. Notes on this clonotype: The antigen is not known.

The CDR3 contains 19 residues. The germline gives CDR1 DFQATT, CDR2 SNEGSKA (reference sequence). With V trimmed by 5 bases and J by 2 bases, 15 bases remained unmatched. This chain uses TRBV20-1 with TRBJ2-3, with TRBD2 identical over 14 bases. The source material was blood. The TCR comes from a girl aged 5 to 17 with multiple sclerosis. As DNA, the CDR3 is TGCAGTGCTGAGGTCGGACTAGCGGGAGGTGTCTTTAACACAGATACGCAGTATTTT. It specifies CSAEVGLAGGVFNTDTQYF.